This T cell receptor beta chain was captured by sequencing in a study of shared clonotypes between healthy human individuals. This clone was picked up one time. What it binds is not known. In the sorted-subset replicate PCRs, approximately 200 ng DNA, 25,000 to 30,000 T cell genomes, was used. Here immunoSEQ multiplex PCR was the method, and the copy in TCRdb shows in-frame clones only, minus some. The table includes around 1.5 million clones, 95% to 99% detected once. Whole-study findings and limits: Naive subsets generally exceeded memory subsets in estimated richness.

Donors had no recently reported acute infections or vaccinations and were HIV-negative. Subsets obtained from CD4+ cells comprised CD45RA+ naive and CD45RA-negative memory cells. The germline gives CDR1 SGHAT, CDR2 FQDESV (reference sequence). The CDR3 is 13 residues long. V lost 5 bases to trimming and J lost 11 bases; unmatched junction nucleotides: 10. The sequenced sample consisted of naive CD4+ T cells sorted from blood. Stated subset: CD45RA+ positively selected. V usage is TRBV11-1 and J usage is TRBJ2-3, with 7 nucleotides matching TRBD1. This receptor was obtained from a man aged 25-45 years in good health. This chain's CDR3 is CASSKNRDSGQYF. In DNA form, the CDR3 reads TGTGCCAGCAGCAAAAACCGGGACAGCGGGCAGTATTTT.